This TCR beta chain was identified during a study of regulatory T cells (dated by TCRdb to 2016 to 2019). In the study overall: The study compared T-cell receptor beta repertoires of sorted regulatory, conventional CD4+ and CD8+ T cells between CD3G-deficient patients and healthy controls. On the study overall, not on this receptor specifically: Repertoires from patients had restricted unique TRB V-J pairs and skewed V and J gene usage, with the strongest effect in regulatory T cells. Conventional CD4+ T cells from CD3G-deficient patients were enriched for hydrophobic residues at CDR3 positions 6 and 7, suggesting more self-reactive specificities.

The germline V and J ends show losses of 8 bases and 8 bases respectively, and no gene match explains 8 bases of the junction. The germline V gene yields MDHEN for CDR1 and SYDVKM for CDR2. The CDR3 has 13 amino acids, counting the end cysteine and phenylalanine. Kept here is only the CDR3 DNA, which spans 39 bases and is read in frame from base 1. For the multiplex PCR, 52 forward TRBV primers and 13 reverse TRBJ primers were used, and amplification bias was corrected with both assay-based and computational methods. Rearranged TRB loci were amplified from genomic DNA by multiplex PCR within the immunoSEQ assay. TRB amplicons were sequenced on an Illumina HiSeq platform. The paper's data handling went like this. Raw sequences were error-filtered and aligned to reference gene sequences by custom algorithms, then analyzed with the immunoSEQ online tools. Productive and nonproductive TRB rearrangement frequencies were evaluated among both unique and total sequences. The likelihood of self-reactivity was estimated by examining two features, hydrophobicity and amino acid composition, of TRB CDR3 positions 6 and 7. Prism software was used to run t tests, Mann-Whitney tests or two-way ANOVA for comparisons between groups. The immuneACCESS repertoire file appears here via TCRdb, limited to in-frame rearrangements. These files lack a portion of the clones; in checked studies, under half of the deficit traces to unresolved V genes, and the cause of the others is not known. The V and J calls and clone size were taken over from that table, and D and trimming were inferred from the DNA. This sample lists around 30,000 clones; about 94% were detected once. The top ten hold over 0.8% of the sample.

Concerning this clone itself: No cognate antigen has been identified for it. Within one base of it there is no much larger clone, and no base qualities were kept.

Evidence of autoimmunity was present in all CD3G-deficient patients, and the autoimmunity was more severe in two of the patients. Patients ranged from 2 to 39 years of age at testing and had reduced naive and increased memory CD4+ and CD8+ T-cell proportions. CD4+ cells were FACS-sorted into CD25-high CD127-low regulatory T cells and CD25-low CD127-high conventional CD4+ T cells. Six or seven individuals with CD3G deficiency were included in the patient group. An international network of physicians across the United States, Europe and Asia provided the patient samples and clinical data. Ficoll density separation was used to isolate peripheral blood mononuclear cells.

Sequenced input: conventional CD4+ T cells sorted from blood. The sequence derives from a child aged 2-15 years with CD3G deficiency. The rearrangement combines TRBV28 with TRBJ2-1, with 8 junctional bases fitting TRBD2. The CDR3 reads CASSGGRRDEQFF. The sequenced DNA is TGTGCCAGCTCCGGCGGGAGGCGGGATGAGCAGTTCTTC.